These T cell receptor beta chains were read from a single sample in a study of T cells in Graves' hyperthyroidism and ophthalmopathy. TCRdb re-analysed the multiplex PCR reads in MiXCR, keeping a single row per CDR3 protein. The sample shows around 340,000 distinct CDR3 sequences, roughly a fifth of them seen only once. The sample comprised blood. These receptors originate from a woman aged 45-65 years with Graves' hyperthyroidism. Each CDR3 is given with its conserved first and last residue. The order of the fields is V gene, D gene, J gene, clone size, CDR3 protein, CDR3 DNA. A D gene is named only where the DNA matches it firmly. The size of a clone is reported for some rows only, either as once, few or many, or as a class for expanded clones.

V gene: TRBV6-1; D gene: TRBD1; J gene: TRBJ1-6; clone size: -; CDR3 protein: CASCVGQGKTPLHF; CDR3 DNA: TGTGCCAGCTGCGTGGGACAGGGGAAAACACCCCTCCACTTT
V gene: TRBV7-9; D gene: -; J gene: TRBJ2-1; clone size: many; CDR3 protein: CASSLDPSPWEQFF; CDR3 DNA: TGTGCCAGCAGCTTAGATCCTAGCCCGTGGGAGCAGTTCTTC
V gene: TRBV28; D gene: -; J gene: TRBJ1-5; clone size: -; CDR3 protein: CASSLEPFNQPQHF; CDR3 DNA: TGTGCCAGCAGTTTAGAGCCATTCAATCAGCCCCAGCATTTT
V gene: TRBV15; D gene: -; J gene: TRBJ2-5; clone size: few; CDR3 protein: CATDGGRGSQETQYF; CDR3 DNA: TGTGCCACCGACGGTGGTCGGGGTAGCCAAGAGACCCAGTACTTC
V gene: TRBV6-1; D gene: TRBD2; J gene: TRBJ2-7; clone size: many; CDR3 protein: CASWSGRAYEQYF; CDR3 DNA: TGTGCCAGCTGGAGCGGGAGGGCCTACGAGCAGTACTTC
V gene: TRBV30; D gene: TRBD1; J gene: TRBJ1-2; clone size: -; CDR3 protein: CAWRVTGSYGYTF; CDR3 DNA: TGTGCCTGGAGGGTGACAGGGAGCTATGGCTACACCTTC
V gene: TRBV20-1; D gene: -; J gene: TRBJ1-1; clone size: many; CDR3 protein: CSARPTGRTHSGRGSTEAFF; CDR3 DNA: TGCAGTGCTAGACCTACAGGGAGAACCCATAGTGGCCGTGGTAGCACTGAAGCTTTCTTT
V gene: TRBV2; D gene: -; J gene: TRBJ2-3; clone size: many; CDR3 protein: CASSEEWGRTDTQYF; CDR3 DNA: TGTGCCAGCAGTGAAGAGTGGGGCCGTACCGATACGCAGTATTTT
V gene: TRBV28; D gene: -; J gene: TRBJ2-7; clone size: many; CDR3 protein: CASGDLSREQYF; CDR3 DNA: TGTGCCAGCGGGGACCTGTCGCGGGAGCAGTACTTC
V gene: TRBV10-3; D gene: -; J gene: TRBJ1-6; clone size: -; CDR3 protein: CAISPTSGGRSPLHF; CDR3 DNA: TGTGCCATCTCACCTACATCAGGTGGGCGCTCACCCCTCCACTTT
V gene: TRBV11-2; D gene: -; J gene: TRBJ2-7; clone size: -; CDR3 protein: CASSLDLGAEGEQYF; CDR3 DNA: TGTGCCAGCAGCTTAGATCTGGGTGCTGAAGGAGAGCAGTACTTC
V gene: TRBV7-2; D gene: TRBD2; J gene: TRBJ2-7; clone size: -; CDR3 protein: CASAVLAGVRQYF; CDR3 DNA: TGTGCCAGCGCCGTCCTAGCGGGGGTTAGGCAGTACTTC
V gene: TRBV20-1; D gene: -; J gene: TRBJ2-7; clone size: many; CDR3 protein: CSAVGRGNSYEQYF; CDR3 DNA: TGCAGTGCTGTTGGACGGGGAAACTCCTACGAGCAGTACTTC
V gene: TRBV20-1; D gene: TRBD2; J gene: TRBJ2-5; clone size: few; CDR3 protein: CSATTGTRRFQETQYF; CDR3 DNA: TGCAGTGCGACGACCGGGACTAGAAGATTTCAAGAGACCCAGTACTTC
V gene: TRBV12-3/TRBV12-4; D gene: TRBD1; J gene: TRBJ1-1; clone size: many; CDR3 protein: CASSRDRDTEAFF; CDR3 DNA: TGTGCCAGCAGTAGGGACAGAGACACTGAAGCTTTCTTT
V gene: TRBV5-5; D gene: -; J gene: TRBJ2-7; clone size: many; CDR3 protein: CASSFLAQSYEQYF; CDR3 DNA: TGTGCCAGCAGCTTTCTAGCGCAGTCGTACGAGCAGTACTTC
V gene: TRBV6-2/TRBV6-3; D gene: TRBD1; J gene: TRBJ2-6; clone size: few; CDR3 protein: CASSGTGFSGANVLTF; CDR3 DNA: TGTGCCAGCTCCGGGACAGGGTTTTCAGGGGCCAACGTCCTGACTTTC
V gene: TRBV29-1; D gene: -; J gene: TRBJ1-1; clone size: -; CDR3 protein: CSVEVMGGWMNTEAFF; CDR3 DNA: TGCAGCGTTGAGGTAATGGGGGGGTGGATGAACACTGAAGCTTTCTTT
V gene: TRBV12-3/TRBV12-4; D gene: -; J gene: TRBJ2-4; clone size: -; CDR3 protein: CASSLSQGFENIQYF; CDR3 DNA: TGTGCCAGCAGTTTATCACAGGGATTCGAAAACATTCAGTACTTC
V gene: TRBV12-3/TRBV12-4; D gene: -; J gene: TRBJ2-7; clone size: -; CDR3 protein: CASSLKGHNYEQYF; CDR3 DNA: TGTGCCAGCAGTTTAAAGGGACACAACTACGAGCAGTACTTC
V gene: TRBV7-2; D gene: -; J gene: TRBJ2-1; clone size: -; CDR3 protein: CASSLPSDEQFF; CDR3 DNA: TGTGCCAGCAGCTTACCTTCCGATGAGCAGTTCTTC
V gene: TRBV6-2/TRBV6-3; D gene: -; J gene: TRBJ2-3; clone size: -; CDR3 protein: CASSYSSGIGTDTQYF; CDR3 DNA: TGTGCCAGCAGTTACTCTTCAGGCATCGGGACAGATACGCAGTATTTT
V gene: TRBV6-2/TRBV6-3; D gene: -; J gene: TRBJ2-5; clone size: many; CDR3 protein: CASFGQPGETQYF; CDR3 DNA: TGTGCCAGCTTCGGACAGCCCGGGGAGACCCAGTACTTC
V gene: TRBV7-6; D gene: -; J gene: TRBJ2-3; clone size: -; CDR3 protein: CASSANSGDTQYF; CDR3 DNA: TGTGCCAGCAGCGCAAACAGCGGGGATACGCAGTATTTT
V gene: TRBV20-1; D gene: TRBD2; J gene: TRBJ2-1; clone size: many; CDR3 protein: CSAREALLAGDNEQFF; CDR3 DNA: TGCAGTGCTAGAGAAGCGTTGCTAGCGGGAGACAATGAGCAGTTCTTC
V gene: TRBV5-6; D gene: TRBD1; J gene: TRBJ1-2; clone size: -; CDR3 protein: CASSLGQGAANYGYTF; CDR3 DNA: TGTGCCAGCAGCTTGGGACAGGGGGCGGCTAACTATGGCTACACCTTC
V gene: TRBV12-3/TRBV12-4; D gene: -; J gene: TRBJ1-1; clone size: -; CDR3 protein: CASSLQRTSPSEAFF; CDR3 DNA: TGTGCCAGCAGTTTACAACGGACCAGCCCTTCTGAAGCTTTCTTT
V gene: TRBV4-2; D gene: TRBD2; J gene: TRBJ2-1; clone size: few; CDR3 protein: CASSQGPGGDNEQFF; CDR3 DNA: TGTGCCAGCAGCCAAGGCCCGGGAGGGGACAATGAGCAGTTCTTC
V gene: TRBV29-1; D gene: -; J gene: TRBJ2-7; clone size: many; CDR3 protein: CSVRGGGISEQYF; CDR3 DNA: TGCAGCGTTCGAGGGGGTGGTATAAGCGAGCAGTACTTC
V gene: TRBV7-6; D gene: TRBD2; J gene: TRBJ2-7; clone size: many; CDR3 protein: CASSYTTSGGAEQYF; CDR3 DNA: TGTGCCAGCAGCTATACGACTAGCGGAGGCGCAGAGCAGTACTTC
V gene: TRBV7-9; D gene: TRBD1; J gene: TRBJ2-7; clone size: many; CDR3 protein: CAGGTGGLYEQYF; CDR3 DNA: TGTGCCGGCGGGACAGGGGGCTTATACGAGCAGTACTTC
V gene: TRBV20-1; D gene: -; J gene: TRBJ2-5; clone size: many; CDR3 protein: CSAPTGLKARETQYF; CDR3 DNA: TGCAGTGCTCCCACGGGACTTAAGGCTCGGGAGACCCAGTACTTC
V gene: TRBV28; D gene: TRBD2; J gene: TRBJ2-3; clone size: many; CDR3 protein: CASSPALAGAGDTQYF; CDR3 DNA: TGTGCCAGCAGCCCGGCACTAGCGGGAGCCGGAGATACGCAGTATTTT
V gene: TRBV28; D gene: TRBD1; J gene: TRBJ1-6; clone size: many; CDR3 protein: CASSSRTGFYNSPLHF; CDR3 DNA: TGTGCCAGCAGTTCCAGGACAGGATTTTATAATTCACCCCTCCACTTT
V gene: TRBV5-5; D gene: TRBD1; J gene: TRBJ1-5; clone size: many; CDR3 protein: CASSLGTAPQPQHF; CDR3 DNA: TGTGCCAGCAGCTTAGGGACAGCTCCTCAGCCCCAGCATTTT
V gene: TRBV11-2; D gene: -; J gene: TRBJ2-1; clone size: many; CDR3 protein: CASSFEGLPSNEQFF; CDR3 DNA: TGTGCCAGCAGCTTTGAGGGACTCCCCAGCAATGAGCAGTTCTTC
V gene: TRBV29-1; D gene: -; J gene: TRBJ1-5; clone size: few; CDR3 protein: CSVGDLGQPQHF; CDR3 DNA: TGCAGCGTGGGGGACTTAGGTCAGCCCCAGCATTTT
V gene: TRBV28; D gene: -; J gene: TRBJ2-7; clone size: many; CDR3 protein: CASSLEYPGEQYF; CDR3 DNA: TGTGCCAGCAGTTTAGAGTATCCTGGCGAGCAGTACTTC
V gene: TRBV30; D gene: TRBD2; J gene: TRBJ2-1; clone size: many; CDR3 protein: CAWSPGLADYNEQFF; CDR3 DNA: TGTGCCTGGAGCCCGGGACTAGCGGATTACAATGAGCAGTTCTTC
V gene: TRBV5-8; D gene: -; J gene: TRBJ2-7; clone size: -; CDR3 protein: CASSFELGSSYEQYF; CDR3 DNA: TGTGCCAGCAGTTTTGAGTTGGGGAGCTCCTACGAGCAGTACTTC
V gene: TRBV3-1; D gene: -; J gene: TRBJ1-4; clone size: many; CDR3 protein: CASSTRGANEKLFF; CDR3 DNA: TGTGCCAGCAGCACTCGGGGAGCTAATGAAAAACTGTTTTTT
V gene: TRBV10-3; D gene: TRBD1; J gene: TRBJ1-1; clone size: few; CDR3 protein: CASKDRTTEAFF; CDR3 DNA: TGTGCCTCGAAGGACAGGACCACTGAAGCTTTCTTT
V gene: TRBV12-3/TRBV12-4; D gene: TRBD1; J gene: TRBJ2-3; clone size: -; CDR3 protein: CASSPTGVGDTQYF; CDR3 DNA: TGTGCCAGCAGTCCAACAGGGGTAGGAGATACGCAGTATTTT